The rows below give T cell receptor beta chains drawn from one sample of a study of siplizumab effects on memory and regulatory T cells. The data were produced by immunoSEQ multiplex PCR, yet TCRdb's version contains in-frame clones alone and is incomplete. This table holds around 100,000 clones, approximately 94% found once. The sequenced sample consisted of non-Treg CD4+ T cells sorted from blood. The source of these receptors is a human donor in good health. The CDR3 runs from the conserved cysteine through the conserved F or W. Each record gives: clone size, D gene, J gene, V gene, CDR3 DNA, CDR3 protein. D genes are given only for firm matches. A row's size may be missing; if present it is once, few, many or a size class.

few TRBD2 TRBJ2-2 TRBV7-3 TGTGCCAGCAGCTTTTTACTAGCGGGAATCGGGGAGCTGTTTTTT CASSFLLAGIGELFF
. . TRBJ1-5 TRBV5-1 TGCGCCAGCAGCTTTAAAGGGGATGAATCGCCCCAGCATTTT CASSFKGDESPQHF
. . TRBJ1-2 TRBV5-5 TGTGCCAGCAAAACAACCGGGGGCAGCTATGGCTACACCTTC CASKTTGGSYGYTF
. . TRBJ1-2 TRBV29-1 TGCAGCGTTGTGGTGGACACAAACTATGGCTACACCTTC CSVVVDTNYGYTF
. . TRBJ2-5 TRBV15 TGTGCCACCAGCGACCAAGAGACCCAGTACTTC CATSDQETQYF
. TRBD1 TRBJ1-6 TRBV5-1 TGCGCCAGCAGCTGGGGACAGGGGGTGGACTCACCCCTCCACTTT CASSWGQGVDSPLHF
. TRBD2 TRBJ2-5 TRBV25-1 TGTGCCAGCGCACCCCTACTAGCGGGAGAGGAGACCCAGTACTTC CASAPLLAGEETQYF
. . TRBJ2-3 TRBV11-2 TGTGCCAGCAGCTTAGAGAGGGATAGACGGGACCACTCCACAGATACGCAGTATTTT CASSLERDRRDHSTDTQYF
many TRBD1 TRBJ2-3 TRBV5-1 TGCGCCAGCAGCTGGGGACAGGGGGGAGATACGCAGTATTTT CASSWGQGGDTQYF
. . TRBJ2-1 TRBV21-1 TGTGCCAGCAGCAGGGACTACCCGGAGCAGTTCTTC CASSRDYPEQFF
. . TRBJ2-7 TRBV5-4 TGTGCCAGCAGCTTGAGTCCTTCTGGCGAGCAGTACTTC CASSLSPSGEQYF
. . TRBJ2-7 TRBV28 TGTGCCAGCAGTCTCCGATACGAGCAGTACTTC CASSLRYEQYF
. . TRBJ2-1 TRBV7-2 TGTGCCAGCAGCTTAGGAAATTCAGGGAGCCCCGAGCAGTTCTTC CASSLGNSGSPEQFF
. . TRBJ2-2 TRBV11-1 TGTGCCAGCAGCCCGGGCCAGCGGGTCGGGGAGCTGTTTTTT CASSPGQRVGELFF
. . TRBJ1-5 TRBV6-6 TGTGCCAGCAGTTACTCGAGACAGCCCCAGCATTTT CASSYSRQPQHF
. . TRBJ1-5 TRBV2 TGTGCCAGCAAGCCACGGGATCAGCCCCAGCATTTT CASKPRDQPQHF
. TRBD1 TRBJ1-1 TRBV18 TGTGCCAGCTCACTTACAGGGGGGACTGAAGCTTTCTTT CASSLTGGTEAFF